This record looks at one T cell receptor (beta chain) sequence and its context. Deletions cut 5 bases from V and 4 bases from J, with 19 bases between. Germline V gene sequence: CDR1 SGHRS, CDR2 YFSETQ. This CDR3 comprises 15 residues. These data originate in a study of chemoradiotherapy in HPV16-positive cancers. This table comes from immunoSEQ multiplex PCR, and its TCRdb copy is limited to in-frame clones, with some not included. The sample lists some 970 clones, over 75% occurring once. Sequenced material: tumor tissue, taken from a patient who underwent chemoradiotherapy. The sequence came from a human donor with HPV-associated anogenital cancer. V gene TRBV5-1 combines with J gene TRBJ2-7, with a tentative D call TRBD2 (7 bases). Here the CDR3 DNA reads TGCGCCAGCAGTCCCAAGGGGGGGGGCGAATACGAGCAGTACTTC. This gives the protein CASSPKGGGEYEQYF.